A single sample gave rise to the 30 T cell receptor beta chains below, sequenced in a study of blood T cell repertoires in COVID-19. Clones were sequenced by immunoSEQ multiplex PCR, and TCRdb holds only the in-frame ones, with some missing. The sample holds 150,000 or so clones; about 90% are singletons and the top ten take about 0.55%. Sequencing was done on a sample of peripheral blood. All receptors derive from a man aged 50 to 60 with acute or convalescent COVID-19.

This sequence joins TRBV4-1 and TRBJ2-2; TRBD2 is a possible D gene (6 bases). Trimming removed 4 bases at V and 5 bases at J, with 20 bases between. The CDR3 has 17 residues. The germline V gene has CDR1 MGHRA and CDR2 YSYEKL. CDR3: CASSPLPREEGTGELFF. CDR3 bases: TGCGCCAGCAGCCCCCTTCCAAGAGAGGAGGGGACCGGGGAGCTGTTTTTT.

The rearrangement uses TRBV2 and TRBJ1-2; no definite D call. Trimming removed 1 base at V and 5 bases at J, with 5 bases between. Germline V gives CDR1 SNHLY, CDR2 FYNNEI. This CDR3 has 12 amino acids. CDR3 amino acids: CASSEGRYGYTF. As DNA, the CDR3 is TGTGCCAGCAGTGAAGGCAGATATGGCTACACCTTC.

The chain is built from TRBV12-3 or TRBV12-4 and TRBJ1-6; no clear D gene. The length of the CDR3 is 13 residues. Trimming pared 5 bases from V and 9 bases from J, leaving 11 bases between. CDR3: CASSVGLGSPLHF. The CDR3 DNA reads as TGTGCCAGCAGTGTAGGGCTTGGTTCACCCCTCCACTTT.

The chain recombines TRBV10-3 with TRBJ1-3; D not certain. Trimming left V 3 bases short and J 0 bases short, with 9 bases between. CDR3 length: 15 amino acids. Germline V lookup: CDR1 ENHRY, CDR2 SYGVKD. The CDR3 here is CAISDTAGSGNTIYF. CDR3 coding DNA: TGTGCCATCAGTGATACGGCAGGCTCTGGAAACACCATATATTTT.

The chain recombines TRBV24-1 with TRBJ2-1; TRBD2 is a possible D gene (6 bases). CDR1 and CDR2 (germline): KGHDR, SFDVKD. Trimming took off 5 bases at V and 2 bases at J, with 9 bases between the two ends. CDR3 length: 14 residues. CDR3 sequence: CATSVGSTYNEQFF. CDR3 sequence (DNA): TGTGCCACCAGTGTCGGGAGCACCTACAATGAGCAGTTCTTC.

The V and J genes are TRBV7-3 and TRBJ1-6; D perhaps matches TRBD1 (6 bases). V was cut by 4 bases and J by 4 bases, with 8 bases left in between. The CDR3 contains 14 residues. Germline CDR1 reads SGHTA; CDR2 reads FQGTGA. DNA for the CDR3: TGTGCCAGCAGCTCTCAGGGGTATAATTCACCCCTCCACTTT. It encodes CASSSQGYNSPLHF.

This chain links TRBV7-2 with TRBJ2-7; the D is unclear. Trimming left V 1 base short and J 6 bases short, with 13 bases between. From germline, CDR1 is SGHTA and CDR2 FQGNSA. The CDR3 totals 14 residues. CDR3 nucleotide sequence: TGTGCCAGCAGCTTAGGGTTCGAGGCAGCCGAGCAGTACGTC. As protein: CASSLGFEAAEQYV.

This clone has just a few counts. The V and J genes are TRBV10-2 and TRBJ1-4; D might be TRBD1 (6 bases). V was trimmed by 3 bases and J by 6 bases, leaving 11 bases between them. Germline assignment: CDR1 WSHSY and CDR2 SAAADI. The CDR3 is 14 amino acids. CDR3 loop: CASSDVQGYEKLFF. The CDR3, as DNA: TGCGCCAGCAGTGACGTACAGGGTTATGAAAAACTGTTTTTT.

This chain joins TRBV9 and TRBJ2-1, with 8 positions matching TRBD2. The CDR3 extends over 15 amino acids. Germline CDR1 and CDR2: SGDLS and YYNGEE. Trimming removed 3 bases from V and 3 bases from J; junction bases left unmatched: 5. The CDR3 sequence is CASSADGGGYNEQFF. The CDR3 bases are TGTGCCAGCAGCGCGGACGGGGGGGGCTACAATGAGCAGTTCTTC.

CDR3 DNA sequence: TGTGCCAGCAGTCCACTCGGGGATAGCAATCAGCCCCAGCATTTT. It encodes CASSPLGDSNQPQHF. The chain is built from TRBV27 and TRBJ1-5, with D unclear. Trimming took 5 bases from V and 0 from J, leaving 11 bases between them. Germline V gene lookup returns CDR1 MNHEY and CDR2 SMNVEV (reference sequence). The CDR3 spans 15 residues.

The CDR3 spells CASSPAGGWTDTQYF. The CDR3 region has the DNA TGTGCCAGCAGCCCAGCCGGGGGATGGACAGATACGCAGTATTTT. The V gene is TRBV7-3, the J gene TRBJ2-3, with D possibly TRBD2 on 6 matching bases. The V end lost 5 bases, the J end lost 3 bases, and 15 bases lay between the germline ends. CDR1 is SGHTA, CDR2 FQGTGA, per germline. The CDR3 is 15 residues long.

This chain joins TRBV28 and TRBJ2-4; 11 positions match TRBD2. The CDR3 runs to 15 residues. J gave up 8 bases and V 4 bases, and 7 bases lay outside the gene matches. Germline CDR1 MDHEN, CDR2 SYDVKM. The CDR3 DNA reads as TGTGCCAGCAGTTCCACTAGCGGGAGTTGGTACATTCAGTACTTC. This translates into CASSSTSGSWYIQYF.

This chain uses TRBV19 with TRBJ1-1; TRBD1 might be the D (6 bases). V lost 10 bases and J 2 bases, leaving 14 bases between the germline ends. The germline gives CDR1 LNHDA, CDR2 SQIVND (reference sequence). The CDR3 extends over 13 amino acids. CDR3 region: CATTLQGNTEAFF. As DNA, the CDR3 is TGTGCCACTACATTACAGGGTAACACTGAAGCTTTCTTT.

V is TRBV28 and J is TRBJ2-7; D gene ambiguous. The CDR3 consists of 15 residues. V lost 2 bases and J 3 bases, leaving 14 bases between the germline ends. Per the germline V gene, CDR1 is MDHEN and CDR2 is SYDVKM. This CDR3 is CASSLLRGSFYEQYF. CDR3 bases: TGTGCCAGCAGTTTACTTAGAGGCTCGTTCTACGAGCAGTACTTC.

The chain links TRBV27 to TRBJ2-7, with D perhaps TRBD1 (6 bases). The CDR3 is 13 amino acids. Germline V lookup: CDR1 MNHEY, CDR2 SMNVEV (reference sequence). Trimming took off 6 bases at V and 3 bases at J, with 12 bases between the two ends. The CDR3 is CASRSEGGYEQYV. CDR3 DNA sequence: TGTGCCAGCAGATCAGAAGGGGGCTACGAGCAGTACGTC.

The gene calls are TRBV21-1 and TRBJ1-5; TRBD1 was called by the table and not checked on the DNA. TRBV21-1 is termed a pseudogene. The CDR3 length is 12 residues. CDR3 loop: CASSQSNQPQHF. The CDR3 DNA follows: TGTGCCAGCAGCCAGAGCAATCAGCCCCAGCATTTT.

The rearrangement links TRBV2 to TRBJ2-7; TRBD1 agrees at 7 bases. With 5 bases clipped from V and 3 bases from J, the junction kept 10 bases outside the gene matches. The germline V gene has CDR1 SNHLY and CDR2 FYNNEI. The CDR3 length is 15 residues. Here the CDR3 reads CASSTLETGNYEQYF. In DNA, the CDR3 is TGTGCCAGCAGTACCCTTGAGACAGGGAACTACGAGCAGTACTTC.

The CDR3 region has the DNA TGTGCCAGCAGTGCCGGGGACTATCGCCTCCACTTT. Translating gives CASSAGDYRLHF. This sequence joins TRBV12-3 or TRBV12-4 and TRBJ1-6, with D possibly being TRBD1 (5 bases). Between the trimmed V and J ends, which lost 5 bases and 15 bases, there was a span of 14 bases. The CDR3 runs to 12 residues.

V usage is TRBV28 and J usage is TRBJ2-7, with 7 bases identical to TRBD2. The germline V gene encodes CDR1 MDHEN and CDR2 SYDVKM. Trimming removed 5 bases from V and 2 bases from J; junction bases left unmatched: 15. The CDR3 is made up of 17 amino acids. CDR3 sequence: CASSGGGWGVSTYEQYF. The CDR3 DNA reads as TGTGCCAGCAGTGGCGGGGGTTGGGGGGTCTCTACCTACGAGCAGTACTTC.

V and J are TRBV6-1 and TRBJ2-3; D might be TRBD2 (5 bases). The CDR3 is 14 residues long. The V gene lost 2 bases and the J gene lost 2 bases, with 8 bases spanning the gap. Germline-derived CDR1 and CDR2 are MNHNS and SASEGT. Written as DNA, the CDR3 is TGTGCCAGCAGTGAAATCGGGGACACAGATACGCAGTATTTT. Residues: CASSEIGDTDTQYF.

The chain is built from TRBV5-1 and TRBJ2-5; D is possibly TRBD1 (6 bases). Germline V gives CDR1 SGHRS, CDR2 YFSETQ. The CDR3 has 15 residues. Trimming removed 5 bases at V and 2 bases at J, with 16 bases between. CDR3 in DNA: TGCGCCAGCAGGGGTAGGGCAGGGGAACAAGAGACCCAGTACTTC. It is translated as CASRGRAGEQETQYF. The full variable domain, rest sourced from reference TRBV5-1 and TRBJ2-5, is KAGVTQTPRYLIKTRGQQVTLSCSPISGHRSVSWYQQTPGQGLQFLFEYFSETQRNKGNFPGRFSGRQFSNSRSEMNVSTLELGDSALYLCASRGRAGEQETQYFGPGTRLLVL.

The chain links TRBV11-2 to TRBJ1-5; a weak D match, TRBD1 (6 bases). Germline-derived CDR1 and CDR2 are SGHAT and FQNNGV. This CDR3 region has 15 residues. With 0 bases removed from V and 7 bases from J, the gap between germline ends came to 13 bases. The chain's CDR3 is CASSLESGVKQPQHF. The CDR3 bases are TGTGCCAGCAGCTTAGAATCAGGGGTGAAGCAGCCCCAGCATTTT.

CDR3 nucleotide sequence: TGTGCCAGCCACGGGACTAGGGAAGGCGGCATTCAGTACTTC. This sequence encodes CASHGTREGGIQYF. This chain links TRBV6-5 with TRBJ2-4; 8 bases are a match to TRBD2. The CDR3 extends over 14 amino acids. Germline V lookup: CDR1 MNHEY, CDR2 SVGAGI. The junction had 12 bases not matched to a gene; V was cut back by 8 bases and J by 9 bases.

This rearrangement joins TRBV27 to TRBJ2-1; the D gene is possibly TRBD2 (5 bases). The CDR3 runs 14 residues. V lost 2 bases to trimming and J lost 4 bases, with 9 bases between them. Per the germline V gene, CDR1 is MNHEY and CDR2 is SMNVEV (reference sequence). Here the CDR3 DNA reads TGTGCCAGCAGTTTAAGTGGGAGTTACAATGAGCAGTTCTTC. Amino acid sequence: CASSLSGSYNEQFF.

This rearrangement joins TRBV19 to TRBJ1-1; 8 bases align to TRBD1. Unmatched junction bases numbered 11, after V lost 3 bases and J lost 5 bases. The CDR3 extends over 16 amino acids. Germline V gives CDR1 LNHDA, CDR2 SQIVND (reference sequence). The CDR3 spells CASSIPETGVGTEAFF. The CDR3 DNA sequence: TGTGCCAGTAGTATTCCAGAGACAGGGGTCGGGACTGAAGCTTTCTTT. Drawing the rest from reference TRBV19 and TRBJ1-1, the complete variable domain is DGGITQSPKYLFRKEGQNVTLSCEQNLNHDAMYWYRQDPGQGLRLIYYSQIVNDFQKGDIAEGYSVSREKKESFPLTVTSAQKNPTAFYLCASSIPETGVGTEAFFGQGTRLTVV.

This clone showed up just a few times. V and J are TRBV19 and TRBJ1-2; 7 nucleotides line up with TRBD1. Germline V gene data show CDR1 as LNHDA and CDR2 as SQIVND (reference sequence). With 5 bases clipped from V and 2 bases from J, the junction kept 5 bases outside the gene matches. The CDR3 has 14 residues. In DNA, the CDR3 is TGTGCCAGTAGTGCACAGACAGGGAACTATGGCTACACCTTC. It codes for CASSAQTGNYGYTF.

CDR3 protein: CASSLGGQGASGELFF. The CDR3 DNA reads TGTGCCAGCAGCTTAGGAGGACAGGGGGCTAGCGGGGAGCTGTTTTTT. The gene calls are TRBV7-6 and TRBJ2-2, with TRBD1 identical over 11 bases. CDR3 size: 16 residues. Germline loops: CDR1 SGHVS, CDR2 FNYEAQ. Unmatched junction bases numbered 5, after V lost 1 base and J lost 7 bases.

A few counts support this clone. This chain connects TRBV29-1 to TRBJ1-1; TRBD1 aligns across 9 bases. This CDR3 comprises 14 residues. The J segment lost 7 bases and the V segment lost 1 base, leaving 7 bases of the junction unmatched. Germline loops: CDR1 SQVTM, CDR2 ANQGSEA. The CDR3 region has the DNA TGCAGCGTTGAAGCCGGGACAGGGTTCGGTGAAGCTTTCTTT. Its protein is CSVEAGTGFGEAFF.

This clone was seen more than once but under ten times. V is TRBV5-1 and J is TRBJ1-2; no clear D. Trimming stripped 4 bases from V and 4 bases from J, with 11 bases between. CDR3 size: 13 residues. Germline CDR1 reads SGHRS; CDR2 reads YFSETQ. DNA of the CDR3: TGCGCCAGCAGCCCCGGTAGTGGCTATGGCTACACCTTC. Protein product: CASSPGSGYGYTF.

The J gene is TRBJ1-4, the V gene TRBV5-1; D call uncertain. Germline V lookup: CDR1 SGHRS, CDR2 YFSETQ. CDR3 length equals 15 residues. The germline V and J ends were trimmed by 4 bases and 0 bases, with 10 bases remaining between them. CDR3 amino acids: CASSPSVATNEKLFF. CDR3 sequence (DNA): TGCGCCAGCAGCCCATCAGTTGCAACTAATGAAAAACTGTTTTTT.